One sample yielded the 17 T cell receptor beta chains listed below, sequenced in a study of OX40 agonist ivuxolimab in advanced cancers. The method was the immunoSEQ multiplex PCR assay. What TCRdb holds here is the immuneACCESS table cut down to in-frame rearrangements. Part of the clones is not present; checked against another copy, under half of the missing clones reflect an unresolved V gene, and the others are unexplained. The sample yields approximately 82,000 clones; roughly 90% were counted once. The ten largest clones add up to about 0.7% of the sample. This material consisted of CD4+ or CD8+ T cells sorted from blood, taken in a trial of the OX40 agonist ivuxolimab. These receptors all stem from an adult with an advanced solid tumor such as melanoma, head and neck, liver or kidney cancer.

The sample holds a few counts of this clone. The V gene is TRBV9, the J gene TRBJ2-5, with TRBD2 matching over 9 bases. The CDR3 totals 16 residues. Looked up from germline, CDR1 is SGDLS and CDR2 is YYNGEE. V trimming: 3 bases; J trimming: 1 base; junction bases outside the gene matches: 7. DNA for the CDR3: TGTGCCAGCAGCGGCGGCTCACTAGCGGGCCAAGAGACCCAGTACTTC. Translation: CASSGGSLAGQETQYF.

This clone was seen only once. The chain carries TRBV7-6 and TRBJ2-1, with 11 bases lining up with TRBD1. Unmatched junction bases numbered 4, after V lost 5 bases and J lost 1 base. The CDR3 covers 16 residues. CDR1 and CDR2 from the germline V gene are SGHVS and FNYEAQ. The CDR3 loop is CASSEGQGASYNEQFF. The CDR3 nucleotides are TGTGCCAGCAGCGAAGGACAGGGGGCATCCTACAATGAGCAGTTCTTC.

This chain joins TRBV6-5 and TRBJ2-5; D is unclear. Trimming left V 5 bases short and J 4 bases short, with 14 bases between. The CDR3 extends over 14 amino acids. Germline V gene data show CDR1 as MNHEY and CDR2 as SVGAGI. CDR3 amino acids: CASSRVGNLETQYF. The CDR3 DNA reads TGTGCCAGCAGTAGGGTGGGGAATTTAGAGACCCAGTACTTC.

This sequence joins TRBV9 and TRBJ2-7; 9 bases are shared with TRBD1. Germline lookup yields CDR1 SGDLS and CDR2 YYNGEE. Losses at the gene ends were 4 bases for V and 1 base for J; bases not matched to a gene: 6. The CDR3 has 15 amino acids. The CDR3 loop is CASSPTGTGSYEQYF. CDR3 in DNA: TGTGCCAGCAGCCCTACCGGGACAGGGTCCTACGAGCAGTACTTC.

In its sample, this clone was seen once. V usage is TRBV1 and J usage is TRBJ1-1. TRBV1 is a pseudogene locus. This CDR3 spans 15 amino acids. As DNA, the CDR3 is TGCACCAGCAGCCAAGCAGGTGGGATGAACACTGAAGCTTTCTTT. Protein product: CTSSQAGGMNTEAFF.

The gene calls are TRBV5-1 and TRBJ1-4; 9 bases line up with TRBD1. The V and J ends lost 3 bases and 3 bases, in that order; junction bases with no gene match: 6. The CDR3 contains 16 residues. Germline assignment: CDR1 SGHRS and CDR2 YFSETQ. Here the CDR3 DNA reads TGCGCCAGCAGCTCGGACAGGGGTGGGCCTAATGAAAAACTGTTTTTT. Encoded protein: CASSSDRGGPNEKLFF.

In this sample, this clone turned up once. This rearrangement joins TRBV29-1 to TRBJ1-2, with TRBD1 matching over 11 bases. This CDR3 contains 14 residues. CDR1 and CDR2 from the germline V gene are SQVTM and ANQGSEA. V was pared by 3 bases and J by 6 bases, with 6 bases of the junction left unmatched. CDR3 loop: CSVDLGGQGDGYTF. The CDR3 DNA is TGCAGCGTTGATCTCGGGGGACAGGGGGATGGCTACACCTTC.

Only one count was recorded for this clone. The rearrangement joins TRBV7-8 to TRBJ1-3; 9 bases are a match to TRBD1. The germline V gene has CDR1 SGHVS and CDR2 FQNEAQ. V shed 2 bases and J 4 bases; nucleotides not matched to a gene: 6. CDR3 length: 16 amino acids. CDR3 sequence reads: CASSLFSGTGGNTIYF. CDR3 bases: TGTGCCAGCAGCTTATTCTCCGGGACAGGGGGAAACACCATATATTTT.

This chain connects TRBV5-1 to TRBJ2-2; D uncertain. Per the germline V gene, CDR1 is SGHRS and CDR2 is YFSETQ. The CDR3 length is 14 residues. V shed 3 bases and J shed 0 bases, with 6 bases lying between them. As DNA, the CDR3 is TGCGCCAGCAGCTCGGGTCCGAACACCGGGGAGCTGTTTTTT. Residues: CASSSGPNTGELFF.

The rearrangement links TRBV11-2 to TRBJ2-7, with 7 bases matching TRBD2. The CDR3 extends over 14 amino acids. Trimming cost V 5 bases and J 0 bases; bases outside gene matches: 4. The V gene's germline CDR1 is SGHAT and CDR2 FQNNGV. The chain's CDR3 is CASSPAGLSYEQYF. CDR3 DNA: TGTGCCAGCAGCCCAGCGGGGCTCTCCTACGAGCAGTACTTC.

The chain couples TRBV10-1 to TRBJ2-3; D tentatively reads TRBD1 or TRBD2 (5 bases each). The germline V gene has CDR1 WNHNN and CDR2 SYGVQD (reference sequence). The CDR3 runs to 15 residues. Between the trimmed V and J ends, which lost 2 bases and 0 bases, there was a span of 9 bases. The CDR3 DNA reads TGCGCCAGCAGTGAGCGGGGCGGGAGCACAGATACGCAGTATTTT. It is translated as CASSERGGSTDTQYF.

The chain carries TRBV7-9 and TRBJ2-3, with 9 bases fitting TRBD2. V shed 0 bases, J shed 4 bases, and the junction held 5 bases outside the gene matches. Germline CDR1 SEHNR, CDR2 FQNEAQ (reference sequence). The CDR3 runs 16 residues. The CDR3 protein is CASSLALAGAADTQYF. In DNA form, the CDR3 reads TGTGCCAGCAGCTTAGCGTTAGCGGGAGCAGCAGATACGCAGTATTTT.

This clone was counted a few times. This chain joins TRBV11-3 and TRBJ2-2; TRBD2 matches 8 bases. CDR3 length equals 17 residues. CDR1 and CDR2 (germline): SGHNT, YENEEA. V lost 4 bases and J lost 5; bases outside the gene matches: 12. CDR3 DNA: TGTGCCAGCAGCTCCCACGCCGGGACTAGACTGACCGGGGAGCTGTTTTTT. Its translation is CASSSHAGTRLTGELFF.

This clone was observed once. The chain carries TRBV29-1 and TRBJ1-2; no reliable D call. Germline CDR1 is SQVTM and CDR2 is ANQGSEA. This CDR3 region has 13 residues. The V end lost 2 bases, the J end lost 4 bases, and 11 bases lay between the germline ends. Here the CDR3 reads CSVEPPGFYGYTF. The CDR3 region has the DNA TGCAGCGTTGAACCACCGGGGTTCTATGGCTACACCTTC.

This chain links TRBV5-8 with TRBJ1-4; possibly TRBD1 for D (5 bases). V lost 4 bases, J lost 0 bases, and 7 bases lay in between. This CDR3 comprises 14 residues. Germline CDR1 reads SGHTS; CDR2 reads YDEGEE. Written as DNA, the CDR3 is TGTGCCAGCAGCCAGGGTACAACTAATGAAAAACTGTTTTTT. This codes for CASSQGTTNEKLFF.

The chain recombines TRBV7-9 with TRBJ1-1, with TRBD1 matching 7 bases. The germline CDR1 and CDR2 sequences are SEHNR and FQNEAQ (reference sequence). This CDR3 region has 16 residues. V trimming: 5 bases; J trimming: 0 bases; junction bases outside the gene matches: 9. The CDR3 sequence: CASSDTLGQMNTEAFF. CDR3 DNA: TGTGCCAGCAGCGACACACTGGGACAGATGAACACTGAAGCTTTCTTT. Together with reference TRBV7-9 and TRBJ1-1, the CDR3 gives the full variable domain: DTGVSQNPRHKITKRGQNVTFRCDPISEHNRLYWYRQTLGQGPEFLTYFQNEAQLEKSRLLSDRFSAERPKGSFSTLEIQRTEQGDSAMYLCASSDTLGQMNTEAFFGQGTRLTVV.

This clone appeared once. The chain recombines TRBV14 with TRBJ1-1, with D unclear. The CDR3 is 12 amino acids. Germline V lookup: CDR1 SGHDN, CDR2 FVKESK. V lost 2 bases to trimming and J lost 8 bases, with 9 bases between them. The DNA of the CDR3 is TGTGCCAGCAGCCAAAACGGCTTCGAAGCTTTCTTT. It yields the protein CASSQNGFEAFF.